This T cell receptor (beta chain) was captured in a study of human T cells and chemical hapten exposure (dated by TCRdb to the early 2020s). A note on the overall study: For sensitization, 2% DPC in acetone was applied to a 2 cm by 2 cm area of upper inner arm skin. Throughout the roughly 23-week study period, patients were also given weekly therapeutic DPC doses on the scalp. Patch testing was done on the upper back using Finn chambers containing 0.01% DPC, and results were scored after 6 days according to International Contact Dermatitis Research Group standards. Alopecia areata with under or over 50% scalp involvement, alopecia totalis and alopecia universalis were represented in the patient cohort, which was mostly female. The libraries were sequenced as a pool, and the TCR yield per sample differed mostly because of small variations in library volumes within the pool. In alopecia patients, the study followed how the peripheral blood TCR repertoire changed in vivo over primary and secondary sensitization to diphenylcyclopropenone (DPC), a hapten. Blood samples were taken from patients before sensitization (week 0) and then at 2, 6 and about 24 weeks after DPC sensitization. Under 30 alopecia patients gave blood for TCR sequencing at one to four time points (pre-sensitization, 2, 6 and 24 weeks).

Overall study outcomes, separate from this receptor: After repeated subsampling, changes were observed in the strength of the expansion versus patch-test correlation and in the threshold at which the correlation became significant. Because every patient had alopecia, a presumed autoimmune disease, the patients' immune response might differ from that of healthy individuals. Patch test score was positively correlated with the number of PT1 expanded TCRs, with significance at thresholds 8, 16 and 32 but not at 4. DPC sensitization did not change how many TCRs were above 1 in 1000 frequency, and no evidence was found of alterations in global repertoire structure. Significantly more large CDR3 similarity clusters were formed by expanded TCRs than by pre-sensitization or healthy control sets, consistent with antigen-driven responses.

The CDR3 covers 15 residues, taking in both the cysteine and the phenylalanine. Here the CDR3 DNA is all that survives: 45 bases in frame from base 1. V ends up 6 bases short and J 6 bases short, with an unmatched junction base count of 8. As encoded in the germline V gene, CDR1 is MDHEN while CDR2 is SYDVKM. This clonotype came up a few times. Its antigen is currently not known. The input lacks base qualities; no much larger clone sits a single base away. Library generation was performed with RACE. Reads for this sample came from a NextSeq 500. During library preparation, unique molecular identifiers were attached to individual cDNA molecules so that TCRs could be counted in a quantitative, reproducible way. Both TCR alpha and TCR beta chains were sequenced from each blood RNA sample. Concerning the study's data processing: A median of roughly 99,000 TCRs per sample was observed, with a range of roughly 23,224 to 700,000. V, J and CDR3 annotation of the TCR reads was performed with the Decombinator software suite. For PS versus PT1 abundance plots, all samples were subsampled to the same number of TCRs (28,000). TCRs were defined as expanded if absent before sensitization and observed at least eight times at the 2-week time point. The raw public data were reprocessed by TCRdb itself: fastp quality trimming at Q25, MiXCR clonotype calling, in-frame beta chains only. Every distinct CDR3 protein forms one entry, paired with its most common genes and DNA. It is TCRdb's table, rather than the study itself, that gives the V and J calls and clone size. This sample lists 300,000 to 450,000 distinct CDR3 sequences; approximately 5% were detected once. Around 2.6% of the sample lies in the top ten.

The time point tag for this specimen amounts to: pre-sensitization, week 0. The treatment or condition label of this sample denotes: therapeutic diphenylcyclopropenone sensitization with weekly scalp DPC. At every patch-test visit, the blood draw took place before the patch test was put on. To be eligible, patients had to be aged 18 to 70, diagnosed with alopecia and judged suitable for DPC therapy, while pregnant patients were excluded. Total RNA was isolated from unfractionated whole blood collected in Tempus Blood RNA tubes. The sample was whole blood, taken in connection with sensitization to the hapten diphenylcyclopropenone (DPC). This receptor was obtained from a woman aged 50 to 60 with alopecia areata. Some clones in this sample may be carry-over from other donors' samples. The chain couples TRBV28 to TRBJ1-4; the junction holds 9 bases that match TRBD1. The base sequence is TGTGCCAGCAGACTGCCCGGGACAGGGTATGAAAAACTGTTTTTT. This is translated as CASRLPGTGYEKLFF.